This T cell receptor (beta chain) is drawn from a study of cytomegalovirus exposure and HLA in healthy donors. Study-wide findings and caveats: The study dropped some indistinguishable V segments, TRBV6-2 and TRBV6-3 among them. Within an earlier analysis, most TCR beta V segments proved productive either about 90% or about 30% of the time.

60 Vbeta and 13 Jbeta primers were used in PCR. In the original workflow: Later, tens of millions of unique TCR beta chains were counted in an analysis, and about 12 million of them were shared. Some clones are missing from TCRdb's copy, which holds only in-frame ones; the method was immunoSEQ multiplex PCR. V and J calls and clone size are those listed in that table; D and trimming were worked out from the DNA. The sample shows approximately 120,000 clones, approximately 87% of them seen only once. With respect to this clone: Its matching antigen is unknown.

Germline V gene data show CDR1 as SGHDT and CDR2 as YYEEEE. The CDR3 has 16 residues. The ends lost 4 bases at V and 4 bases at J; junction bases unmatched: 8. This chain connects TRBV5-6 to TRBJ2-2; 9 positions match TRBD1. The sequence came from a man between 18 and 29 years old in good health and CMV-seropositive. Sequenced material: PBMCs. The DNA of the CDR3 is TGTGCCAGCAGCGGGGACAGGGACCCGATCACCGGGGAGCTGTTTTTT. Residues: CASSGDRDPITGELFF.